The entry below gives a single T cell receptor beta chain sequence along with its context. Its antigen is currently not known. No base quality values were provided; no much bigger clone lies one nucleotide off. These data are taken from a study of cytomegalovirus exposure and HLA in healthy donors (dated 2017 in TCRdb). Regarding the complete study: In an earlier analysis of around 540 of the donors, about 270 Gb of sequence data and 90 million to 130 million unique TCR beta sequences from about 190 million T cells were reported. Roughly 300 gigabases of sequencing data and approximately 93 million unique TCR sequences were included in an early release covering around 650 HLA-typed donors. Among the approximately 400 genotyped donors, more than 70% belonged to the genetic ancestry cluster associated with self-reported Caucasian donors. The study aimed to test whether cataloging public T cell receptors could reveal signatures of past pathogen exposure. The study used immunosequencing to profile the T cell repertoires of around 600 subjects and linked those repertoires to cytomegalovirus serostatus. Besides the first cohort of 666 subjects, a separate validation cohort made up of roughly 130 different subjects was used. To predict cytomegalovirus infection status, the study brought together high-throughput TCR immunosequencing, statistical association of individual TCRs with disease status, and machine learning. In a later analysis, previously published TCR beta repertoires from 550 to 700 donors were re-analyzed and high-resolution HLA genotyping was added so that TCR occurrence patterns could be studied. In the later analysis, no new phenotypic data were used to find candidate immune exposures; instead, reliance was placed on TCR beta sequences and their occurrence across donors. In an earlier analysis of 587 of the donors, high-throughput TCR beta sequencing was used to judge whether each TCR beta V gene segment behaved as functional or pseudogenic. Donor age, sex, ethnicity and CMV serostatus were collected together with the repertoire data. Genome-wide SNP genotypes for about three fifths of the roughly 670 donors were used in a later genetic analysis, which treated that subset as a discovery cohort. Every discovery cohort repertoire had been produced on one sequencing platform. Both class I and class II loci were covered by HLA typing, at four-digit resolution. The number of typed donors differed by locus: 629-630 for A, B, C, DRB1 and DQB1; approximately 540 for DQA1; 606 for DPA1; and 450 to 480 for DPB1. Because of strong linkage in the cohort, five DR-DQ haplotypes were treated as single units for association and clustering. On average, over 200,000 unique TCR beta nucleotide sequences were sequenced per donor among fewer than 500 genotyped donors of the cohort, with 15% to 20% of those sequences being non-productive. Study-wide conclusions, independent of this receptor: Cytomegalovirus status was reported to be diagnosed by the classifier with high specificity and sensitivity in both the original and validation cohorts. Because counts were too low, approximately 15 rarely observed V segments, including chromosome 9 orphons, were excluded from the earlier analysis of several hundred of the donors. It was suggested by the authors that the approach could potentially be generalized to other disease states and immunological phenotypes. HLA typing was unavailable for some donors at each locus, so association tests used only the typed subset. The cohort was sequenced for TCR beta chains only, and without alpha or paired-chain data the features that could be detected were limited. A few of the identified cytomegalovirus-associated TCR beta chains were confirmed in vitro to be specific for cytomegalovirus antigens. In a later analysis, HLA-associated TCR beta chains showed more clonal expansion and lower generation probabilities than non-associated chains that were equally common. The 87-base-pair reads could not distinguish some IMGT-functional V segments, including TRBV6-2 and TRBV6-3, so those segments were excluded. A further reported finding was that TCR beta sequences accurately predicted the HLA-A and HLA-B alleles for most subjects in the first cohort. A later analysis found that most CMV-associated TCR beta chains appeared HLA-restricted, with HLA associations seemingly driven largely by CMV exposure. Assigning TCR associations to individual alleles was difficult when HLA alleles, especially DR and DQ, strongly co-occurred. Presence/absence analyses assumed roughly uniform sequencing depth across donors, an assumption that may not hold. Linkage disequilibrium might explain the correlated functional status among segregating V segments, but an unknown experimental factor could not be excluded. Across donors, most TCR sequences were observed very rarely, whereas some public TCRs were present in many individuals. Compared with the roughly 720-donor mean, donors in an Asian-associated ancestry cluster had fewer N-insertions in productive TCRs, according to a later genetic analysis. Broadly in line with IMGT annotations, most TCR beta V segments showed up in productive rearrangements about 90% or about 30% of the time in an earlier analysis of approximately 640 of the donors. An association between a missense DCLRE1C variant and V-gene and J-gene trimming of TCR beta chains was found in a later genetic analysis and replicated in an independent cohort. A cluster of highly shared sequence variants was judged likely to represent a technical artifact of the sequencing pipeline. In the study, 150 to 200 TCR beta chains were listed as associated with cytomegalovirus. Several of the top co-occurrence clusters appeared to be linked to parvovirus B19, influenza, CMV and Epstein-Barr virus, according to a later analysis. A later analysis associated about 17,000 TCR beta sequences with specific HLA alleles at a false discovery rate of 0.05. In a later analysis, TCR association rates were found to vary across HLA loci, with the most associated TCRs seen for DRB1 alleles and the fewest for HLA-C alleles. The only immune exposure information available for the cohort was CMV serostatus.

The cohort consisted of 600 to 700 healthy bone marrow donors. All cohort members were sampled while nominally healthy, although unrecorded immune exposures were likely present. The donor tested CMV seronegative and was one of the 352 seronegative cohort members. Each donor provided a peripheral blood sample, and peripheral blood mononuclear cells were used for TCR beta sequencing. The Qiagen DNeasy Blood Extraction Kit was used to extract genomic DNA from the blood cell samples. Receptor amplification or capture employed the immunoSEQ multiplex PCR assay. The multiplex PCR relied on a mix of 60 forward primers for TCR Vbeta segments and 13 reverse primers for TCR Jbeta segments. The CDR3 region of rearranged TCR beta genes was amplified from genomic DNA by a multiplex PCR assay. The Illumina HiSeq System was used to sequence the amplified TCR beta libraries as 87-base-pair reads. Per the authors' processing: A later analysis counted about 82 million unique TCR beta chains across the 690 or so repertoires, and roughly 10 million of these chains were shared by at least two donors. Raw reads were error-corrected and collapsed into unique sequences with a nearest-neighbor algorithm that merged closely related sequences to remove PCR and sequencing errors. CDR3 sequences were aligned to IMGT reference sequences to assign V, D and J gene segments. For a sequence to be retained, at least a six-nucleotide match to both a V gene segment and a J gene segment was required. Rearrangements were classified as productive when the CDR3 lacked stop codons and remained in frame with V and J, and all other rearrangements were classified as non-productive. CDR3 was defined by IMGT convention, running from the second conserved V-encoded cysteine to the conserved J-encoded phenylalanine. In an earlier analysis of 500 to 650 of the donors, sequences lacking an unambiguous match to a single V gene segment were excluded. An earlier analysis of roughly 590 of the donors called V segments functional above 56.7% productive rearrangements and segregating when the between-donor standard deviation exceeded 5%. To diagnose cytomegalovirus status from the catalog of TCR beta chain sequences, a statistical classification framework was built. In a later analysis, TCR nucleotide sequences were compared against IMGT/GENE-DB human TR gene sequences so that V and J genes could be assigned. Using the TCRdist pipeline, a later analysis assigned CDR3 sequences along with most-parsimonious VDJ recombination scenarios. In a later analysis, each TCR beta chain was defined by its CDR3 amino acid sequence together with its V-gene family, and reads lacking a unique V-gene family were excluded. A later analysis removed several hundred highly shared, low-generation-probability nucleotide sequences to deal with suspected cross-contamination and a sequencing artifact. For each public chain, a later analysis derived a clonal expansion index from normalized ranks of inferred template counts within each repertoire. In a later analysis, generation probabilities were computed using a VDJ recombination model fitted to out-of-frame rearrangements, and the results were checked against IGoR. In a later analysis, hypergeometric tests were used to score TCR-TCR, TCR-HLA and TCR-CMV co-occurrence, with a repertoire-size bias correction applied to TCR pairs. In a later analysis, false discovery rates were estimated by permuting HLA or CMV assignments 20 times. In a later analysis, co-occurring TCRs were grouped with DBSCAN, and TCRdist sequence similarity was added when clustering was performed within HLA-allele-positive subsets. Co-occurrence clustering excluded repertoires with fewer than 30,000 or more than 120,000 public chains, plus five with anomalous nucleotide sharing. The table comes from immuneACCESS by way of TCRdb, which keeps in-frame sequences with V and J called. Part of the clones is missing from these tables; in studies checked, under half for an unresolved V gene and the rest for unknown reasons. The V and J calls and the clone size are those of that table, but D and trimming were determined from the DNA. Present in this sample are under 200,000 clones, less than 85% of which were seen just once. Of the sample, roughly 1.5% is held by the ten largest clones.

The CDR3 sequence holds 15 residues, the cysteine and phenylalanine included. The sequence is cut down to CDR3 DNA, 45 bases in frame from base 1. As encoded in the germline V gene, CDR1 is SQVTM while CDR2 is ANQGSEA. Trimming takes 4 bases off V and 2 bases off J; junction bases not matched to a gene: 8. This receptor was obtained from a male donor in good health and CMV-seronegative. Specimen: PBMCs. Recombination linked TRBV29-1 to TRBJ2-3; TRBD2 agrees with 8 junctional bases. The bases read TGCAGCGTTGTTCCAGCTAGCGGGTACACAGATACGCAGTATTTT. Its amino acids are CSVVPASGYTDTQYF.